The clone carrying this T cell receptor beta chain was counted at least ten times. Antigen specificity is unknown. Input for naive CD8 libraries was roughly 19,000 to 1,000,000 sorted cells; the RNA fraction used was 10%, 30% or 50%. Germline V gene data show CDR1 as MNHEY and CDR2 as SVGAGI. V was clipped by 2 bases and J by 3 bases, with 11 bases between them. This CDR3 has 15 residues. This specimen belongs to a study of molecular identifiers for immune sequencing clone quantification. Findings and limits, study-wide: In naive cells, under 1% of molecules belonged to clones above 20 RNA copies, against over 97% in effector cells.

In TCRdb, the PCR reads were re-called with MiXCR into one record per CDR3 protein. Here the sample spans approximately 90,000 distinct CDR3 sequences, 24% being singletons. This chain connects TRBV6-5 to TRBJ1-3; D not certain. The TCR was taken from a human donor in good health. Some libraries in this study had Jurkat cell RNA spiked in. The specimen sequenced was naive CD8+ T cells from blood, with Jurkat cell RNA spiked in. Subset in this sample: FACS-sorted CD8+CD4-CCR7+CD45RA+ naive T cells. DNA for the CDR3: TGTGCCAGCAGTTACGACAAGCTGGGTGGAAACACCATATATTTT. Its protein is CASSYDKLGGNTIYF.